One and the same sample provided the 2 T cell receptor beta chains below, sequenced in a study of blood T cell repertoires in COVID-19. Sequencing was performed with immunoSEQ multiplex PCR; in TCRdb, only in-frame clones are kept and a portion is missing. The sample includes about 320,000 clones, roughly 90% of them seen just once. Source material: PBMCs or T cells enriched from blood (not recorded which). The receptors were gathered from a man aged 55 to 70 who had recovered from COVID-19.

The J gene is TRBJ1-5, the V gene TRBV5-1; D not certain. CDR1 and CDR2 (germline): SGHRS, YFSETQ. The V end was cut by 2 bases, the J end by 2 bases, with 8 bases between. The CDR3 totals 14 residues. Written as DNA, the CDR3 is TGCGCCAGCAGCTTAATCTCGGGCAATCAGCCCCAGCATTTT. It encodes CASSLISGNQPQHF.

The CDR3 nucleotides are TGTGCCTGGAGTGACAGCAACACCGGGGAGCTGTTTTTT. Its translation: CAWSDSNTGELFF. V usage is TRBV30 and J usage is TRBJ2-2; D gene ambiguous. The germline CDR1 and CDR2 sequences are GTSNPN and SVGIG (reference sequence). The V end was cut by 1 base, the J end by 2 bases, with 5 bases between. The CDR3 length is 13 residues.